The sequence of this T cell receptor beta chain was determined in a study of blood T cell repertoires in COVID-19. Study in general: The United States, Italy and Spain supplied acute and convalescent COVID-19 samples.

V was cut by 5 bases and J by 8 bases, with 12 bases left in between. CDR1 and CDR2 from the germline V gene are KGHSH and LQKENI. This CDR3 has 13 residues. The data were produced by immunoSEQ multiplex PCR, yet TCRdb's version contains in-frame clones alone and is incomplete. The sample carries 150,000 to 200,000 clones, less than 90% recorded once. In its sample, this clone was seen once. This receptor was identified in a human donor with acute COVID-19. The donor label of this sample is uncertain. The chain is built from TRBV18 and TRBJ1-4; weak D call: TRBD1 (6 bases). The sample consisted of PBMCs or T cells enriched from blood (not recorded which). CDR3 sequence (DNA): TGTGCCAGCTCATCAGGGGTGGCCGAAAAACTGTTTTTT. Translation: CASSSGVAEKLFF.